The subject of this entry is one T cell receptor beta chain. Its antigen is currently unknown. V lost 6 bases and J lost 2; bases outside the gene matches: 4. This CDR3 is built from 14 residues. CDR1 is KGHSH and CDR2 is LQKENI in the germline V gene. The sample belongs to a study of T cell responses to AZD1222 COVID-19 vaccine. The study's findings and limits: The donors showed a predominance of white British ancestry and of females, with possible underestimation of clonal diversity. Repertoire collection took place solely once the T cell response had peaked.

Sequenced by immunoSEQ multiplex PCR; TCRdb stores in-frame clones only, minus some. In the table there are 80,000 to 100,000 clones, roughly 85% of which are singletons. The source is an adult who received the AZD1222 COVID-19 vaccine. The sample was peripheral blood, taken 28 days after the second AZD1222 dose. V usage is TRBV18 and J usage is TRBJ2-7, with 10 bases matching TRBD1. The CDR3 loop is CASSSGTGAYEQYF. The DNA of the CDR3 is TGTGCCAGCTCGTCCGGGACAGGGGCCTACGAGCAGTACTTC.